The 5 T cell receptor beta chains in this list originate from one sample, sequenced in a study of Ad26.COV2.S vaccination and SARS-CoV-2 variants. Treatment specified: some 19 received Ad26.COV2.S at low or high dose, single or two shots; about 5 received placebo; per-sample allocation not given. The samples were gathered on day 63 after the first injection of vaccine or placebo. The method was immunoSEQ multiplex PCR; TCRdb's version includes in-frame clones alone and lacks a portion of them. Among around 450,000 clones, roughly nine tenths were seen once, and the ten largest hold 1.7%. This specimen consisted of peripheral blood, obtained in a trial of Ad26.COV2.S vaccine versus placebo. The receptors stem from a person between 18 and 65 years old who received the Ad26.COV2.S COVID-19 vaccine or a placebo.

This chain joins TRBV14 and TRBJ2-3, with unresolved D. Trimming cost V 4 bases and J 5 bases, with 7 bases left between them. From germline, CDR1 is SGHDN and CDR2 FVKESK. CDR3 length: 12 amino acids. CDR3 DNA sequence: TGTGCCAGCAGCCCACACCAAGATACGCAGTATTTT. Its translation: CASSPHQDTQYF.

This clone was detected only a few times. The V and J genes are TRBV5-1 and TRBJ2-1; D is uncertain. Germline-derived CDR1 and CDR2 are SGHRS and YFSETQ. Trimming pared 6 bases from V and 5 bases from J, leaving 15 bases between. The CDR3 consists of 14 residues. The CDR3 region has the DNA TGCGCCAGCACCGTAGGTGGGGTCGACAATGAGCAGTTCTTC. This sequence encodes CASTVGGVDNEQFF.

CDR3 in amino acids: CATSRQDGDNSPLHF. CDR3 DNA: TGTGCCACCAGCAGGCAGGACGGGGATAATTCACCCCTCCACTTT. The chain employs TRBV15 and TRBJ1-6; D unresolved. Germline V gene lookup returns CDR1 LNHNV and CDR2 YYDKDF (reference sequence). V was clipped by 3 bases and J by 5 bases, with 11 bases between them. The CDR3 runs to 15 residues.

The chain carries TRBV29-1 and TRBJ2-1; 12 bases map to TRBD2. The length of the CDR3 is 16 residues. Trimming cost V 1 base and J 4 bases; bases outside gene matches: 5. The germline CDR1 and CDR2 sequences are SQVTM and ANQGSEA. CDR3 bases: TGCAGCGTTGAAGTGGCTAGCGGGGGGGTGTACAATGAGCAGTTCTTC. It yields the protein CSVEVASGGVYNEQFF.

CDR3 DNA sequence: TGTGCCAGTAGTATAGATGCCCCCCCGGGCGTTTATGTCAATGAGCAGTTCTTC. It codes for CASSIDAPPGVYVNEQFF. The rearrangement links TRBV19 to TRBJ2-1; D uncertain. The germline V and J ends were trimmed by 0 bases and 6 bases, with 21 bases remaining between them. Germline CDR1 LNHDA, CDR2 SQIVND (reference sequence). CDR3 length equals 18 residues.